Below are 29 T cell receptor beta chains sequenced from a single sample in a study of shared clonotypes between healthy human individuals. The repertoire was sequenced with immunoSEQ multiplex PCR; TCRdb's copy has only in-frame clones and lacks some. Among 950,000 to 1,300,000 clones listed, 75% were seen once. Sequenced material: memory CD4+ T cells sorted from blood. The subset: CD45RA-negative fraction. These receptor sequences come from a man aged 18 to 29 in good health.

The rearrangement links TRBV25-1 to TRBJ2-1; D gene uncertain. CDR1 and CDR2 from the germline V gene are MGHDK and SYGVNS. CDR3 size: 14 residues. Trimming shortened V by 5 bases and J by 2 bases, and 10 bases separated the two germline ends. CDR3 sequence (DNA): TGTGCCAGCAGTCCGGCCAGGACCTACAATGAGCAGTTCTTC. Its translation is CASSPARTYNEQFF.

The chain carries TRBV19 and TRBJ1-5; TRBD1 agrees at 10 bases. Germline CDR1 reads LNHDA; CDR2 reads SQIVND (reference sequence). Unmatched junction bases numbered 7, after V lost 5 bases and J lost 3 bases. The CDR3 has 16 amino acids. CDR3 nucleotides: TGTGCCAGTAGTCGGACGGGGACAGGGGACAATCAGCCCCAGCATTTT. This sequence encodes CASSRTGTGDNQPQHF.

V is TRBV2 and J is TRBJ2-7, with D uncertain. V was trimmed by 3 bases and J by 3 bases, leaving 6 bases between them. Germline CDR1 SNHLY, CDR2 FYNNEI. CDR3 length: 12 residues. The CDR3 sequence: CASSDTGYEQYF. CDR3 in DNA: TGTGCCAGCAGTGATACCGGCTACGAGCAGTACTTC.

The J gene is TRBJ1-6, the V gene TRBV28, with a weak D call TRBD1 (5 bases). The length of the CDR3 is 12 residues. With 9 bases removed from V and 8 bases from J, the gap between germline ends came to 11 bases. Germline V gives CDR1 MDHEN, CDR2 SYDVKM. The CDR3: CARQVKDSPLHF. The CDR3 DNA reads TGTGCCAGACAGGTAAAAGATTCACCCCTCCACTTT.

The chain joins TRBV18 to TRBJ1-2; the D gene is possibly TRBD1 (5 bases). The CDR3 contains 15 residues. In germline, CDR1 is KGHSH, CDR2 LQKENI. Trimming took off 5 bases at V and 0 bases at J, with 13 bases between the two ends. The CDR3 reads CASSRDRPANYGYTF. CDR3 bases: TGTGCCAGCTCAAGAGACAGACCGGCTAACTATGGCTACACCTTC.

This clone was counted only a few times. This sequence joins TRBV6-8 and TRBJ2-3, with 9 bases identical to TRBD2. With 0 bases clipped from V and 0 bases from J, the junction kept 7 bases outside the gene matches. This CDR3 comprises 18 residues. The germline gives CDR1 MNHGY, CDR2 SAAAGT. Here the CDR3 reads CASSYSRGLAVSTDTQYF. CDR3 bases: TGTGCCAGCAGTTACTCTCGGGGACTAGCCGTTAGCACAGATACGCAGTATTTT.

This chain links TRBV12-2 with TRBJ2-2; the D segment call TRBD2 is taken from the table without a DNA check. TRBV12-2 is labeled a pseudogene. The CDR3 is 17 residues long. Here the CDR3 reads CASRFRGRAVYTGELFF. The CDR3 bases are TGTGCAAGTCGCTTCCGAGGGAGGGCCGTTTATACCGGGGAGCTGTTTTTT.

The chain combines TRBV5-8 with TRBJ2-2; 10 bases align to TRBD2. The CDR3 covers 16 residues. After removal of 2 bases from V and 5 bases from J, the junction contained 6 bases not matched to a gene. Germline CDR1 and CDR2: SGHTS and YDEGEE. CDR3 nucleotide sequence: TGTGCCAGCAGCTTTTCTAGCGGGAGCCGAACCGGGGAGCTGTTTTTT. Translating it yields CASSFSSGSRTGELFF.

This chain uses TRBV7-8 with TRBJ1-5, with D possibly being TRBD1 (5 bases). This CDR3 comprises 15 residues. CDR1 is SGHVS, CDR2 FQNEAQ, per germline. V was trimmed by 4 bases and J by 1 base, leaving 11 bases between them. CDR3 in DNA: TGTGCCAGCAGCTACGGGACCGCGAGCAATCAGCCCCAGCATTTT. This codes for CASSYGTASNQPQHF.

The CDR3 loop reads CASSPKLSGANVLTF. Here the CDR3 DNA reads TGTGCCAGCAGTCCAAAACTCTCTGGGGCCAACGTCCTGACTTTC. J is TRBJ2-6 and V is TRBV6-1; D remains ambiguous. V gave up 5 bases and J gave up 0 bases, with 8 bases separating them. The CDR3 loop spans 15 amino acids. The germline CDR1 and CDR2 sequences are MNHNS and SASEGT.

The V call is TRBV5-4, the J call TRBJ2-2; 8 nucleotides line up with TRBD1. The ends lost 4 bases at V and 7 bases at J; junction bases unmatched: 6. Per the germline V gene, CDR1 is SGHNT and CDR2 is YYREEE (reference sequence). This CDR3 has 14 amino acids. The DNA of the CDR3 is TGTGCCAGCAGCCCGGGACAGGTGATCGGGGAGCTGTTTTTT. It is translated as CASSPGQVIGELFF.

As to this clone: The identical CDR3 is also encoded by other nucleotide sequences in the sample. The V gene is TRBV5-6, the J gene TRBJ1-5, with D uncertain. The CDR3 is 14 residues long. Trimming removed 1 base at V and 3 bases at J, with 8 bases between. Germline-derived CDR1 and CDR2 are SGHDT and YYEEEE. The CDR3 sequence: CASSLLGPNQPQHF. CDR3 bases: TGTGCCAGCAGCTTGTTGGGCCCCAATCAGCCCCAGCATTTT.

The chain employs TRBV6-6 and TRBJ1-3, with D uncertain. This CDR3 has 14 amino acids. V was trimmed by 0 bases and J by 4 bases, leaving 7 bases between them. Germline CDR1 is MNHNY and CDR2 is SVGAGI (reference sequence). The CDR3 protein is CASSYSTEGNTIYF. In DNA, the CDR3 is TGTGCCAGCAGTTACTCTACGGAAGGAAACACCATATATTTT.

This clone has just one count. The chain carries TRBV6-1 and TRBJ2-7; 7 nucleotides agree with TRBD2. The CDR3 is made up of 14 amino acids. Trimming at V came to 2 bases and at J to 6 bases, leaving 7 bases not matched to a gene. Germline values: CDR1 MNHNS, CDR2 SASEGT. Written as DNA, the CDR3 is TGTGCCAGCAGTGAACAGGGAGGGCGAGGCGAGCAGTACTTC. It codes for CASSEQGGRGEQYF.

The V gene is TRBV6-1, the J gene TRBJ1-2; 9 bases line up with TRBD1. Unmatched junction bases numbered 5, after V lost 6 bases and J lost 6 bases. This CDR3 spans 13 amino acids. Germline V gene data show CDR1 as MNHNS and CDR2 as SASEGT. The CDR3 reads CASRAGTGNGYTF. The CDR3 DNA reads as TGTGCCAGCAGGGCCGGGACAGGGAATGGCTACACCTTC.

The rearrangement links TRBV6-5 to TRBJ2-7; D is possibly TRBD1 or TRBD2 (5 bases each). Germline V gene sequence: CDR1 MNHEY, CDR2 SVGAGI. Between the trimmed V and J ends, which lost 0 bases and 3 bases, there was a span of 12 bases. The CDR3 contains 15 residues. The CDR3 DNA follows: TGTGCCAGCAGTTACTCAGGGACGGCTCTCTACGAGCAGTACTTC. Translated: CASSYSGTALYEQYF.

V usage is TRBV29-1 and J usage is TRBJ1-2; no definite D call. The V and J ends lost 4 bases and 0 bases respectively, with 6 bases between them. CDR3 size: 12 residues. Looked up from germline, CDR1 is SQVTM and CDR2 is ANQGSEA. DNA of the CDR3: TGCAGCGTTGCCATAACTAACTATGGCTACACCTTC. Encoded protein: CSVAITNYGYTF.

V is TRBV27 and J is TRBJ2-3, with TRBD2 identical over 13 bases. There are 17 residues in the CDR3. V lost 6 bases to trimming and J lost 4 bases; unmatched junction nucleotides: 10. CDR1 is MNHEY and CDR2 is SMNVEV in the germline V gene (reference sequence). The CDR3 nucleotides are TGTGCCAGCAGATACCAACTAGCGGGAGGGCAGTCAGATACGCAGTATTTT. The encoded protein is CASRYQLAGGQSDTQYF.

The chain combines TRBV15 with TRBJ1-2, with TRBD1 identical over 7 bases. The length of the CDR3 is 16 residues. Germline CDR1 LNHNV, CDR2 YYDKDF (reference sequence). After removal of 3 bases from V and 0 bases from J, the junction contained 7 bases not matched to a gene. The CDR3 is CATSRGEGGPNYGYTF. Here the CDR3 DNA reads TGTGCCACCAGCAGGGGCGAAGGGGGCCCTAACTATGGCTACACCTTC. Full variable domain (outside the CDR3, taken from reference TRBV15 and TRBJ1-2): DAMVIQNPRYQVTQFGKPVTLSCSQTLNHNVMYWYQQKSSQAPKLLFHYYDKDFNNEADTPDNFQSRRPNTSFCFLDIRSPGLGDTAMYLCATSRGEGGPNYGYTFGSGTRLTVV.

The chain links TRBV4-1 to TRBJ2-3; the D gene is possibly TRBD1 (5 bases). Per the germline V gene, CDR1 is MGHRA and CDR2 is YSYEKL. Trimming stripped 0 bases from V and 0 bases from J, with 16 bases between. The length of the CDR3 is 18 residues. CDR3 sequence: CASSQDPPRAKSTDTQYF. In DNA form, the CDR3 reads TGCGCCAGCAGCCAAGATCCCCCCAGGGCGAAGAGCACAGATACGCAGTATTTT.

With respect to this clone: Other DNA sequences in this specimen translate into the identical CDR3. The V and J genes are TRBV19 and TRBJ2-7, with 10 nucleotides matching TRBD1. CDR1 LNHDA and CDR2 SQIVND come from the germline V gene (reference sequence). This CDR3 comprises 14 residues. V lost 3 bases, J lost 3 bases, and 2 bases stayed unmatched. CDR3 sequence reads: CASSMGQGNYEQYF. CDR3 bases: TGTGCCAGTAGTATGGGACAGGGGAACTACGAGCAGTACTTC.

The chain links TRBV23-1 to TRBJ1-2, with 9 positions matching TRBD1. TRBV23-1 is noted as an ORF with a role that remains uncertain. The CDR3 has 15 residues. V shed 0 bases and J 2 bases; nucleotides not matched to a gene: 1. In nucleotides, the CDR3 is TGCGCCAGCAGTCAATCGGGGACAGGGAACTATGGCTACACCTTC. Translation: CASSQSGTGNYGYTF.

This chain uses TRBV10-3 with TRBJ1-1, with 10 positions matching TRBD1. This CDR3 comprises 16 residues. Germline CDR1 ENHRY, CDR2 SYGVKD. Germline trimming cut 4 bases from V and 3 bases from J; bases unmatched to any gene: 8. CDR3 nucleotide sequence: TGTGCCATCAGTGGACAGGGGGCGTTTGCTGACACTGAAGCTTTCTTT. This sequence encodes CAISGQGAFADTEAFF.

The rearrangement uses TRBV6-6 and TRBJ1-2; 7 bases align to TRBD1. The trim removed 5 bases at V and 8 bases at J, leaving 8 bases unmatched. There are 13 residues in the CDR3. CDR1 is MNHNY, CDR2 SVGAGI, per germline (reference sequence). The CDR3 protein is CASSGTQGSGYTF. The DNA of the CDR3 is TGTGCCAGCAGTGGGACACAGGGGTCCGGCTACACCTTC.

Remarks on this clone: Additional DNA sequences in this sample encode the identical CDR3. This chain connects TRBV4-3 to TRBJ2-1; the D is unclear. The germline V gene has CDR1 LGHNA and CDR2 YSLEER. This CDR3 region has 13 residues. The V end lost 0 bases, the J end lost 4 bases, and 4 bases lay between the germline ends. The DNA for the CDR3 is TGCGCCAGCAGCCAAGACTATTACAATGAGCAGTTCTTC. This gives the protein CASSQDYYNEQFF.

This clone was picked up one time. The chain combines TRBV28 with TRBJ2-7; the D gene is possibly TRBD2 (5 bases). V lost 4 bases and J lost 11, with 24 bases in between. The CDR3 sequence is 15 residues long. Germline assignment: CDR1 MDHEN and CDR2 SYDVKM. CDR3 residues: CASSSSTYTGKREYF. CDR3 bases: TGTGCCAGCAGTTCGTCGACGTACACTGGAAAGAGGGAGTACTTC.

This clone has only one observation. This chain connects TRBV28 to TRBJ1-5; TRBD1 is a possible D gene (5 bases). This CDR3 is built from 15 residues. In germline, CDR1 is MDHEN, CDR2 SYDVKM. V was pared by 5 bases and J by 0 bases, with 11 bases between. CDR3 nucleotide sequence: TGTGCCAGCAGTCTCGTAGGGGCTAGCAATCAGCCCCAGCATTTT. Translation: CASSLVGASNQPQHF.

This chain joins TRBV4-2 and TRBJ2-1; 9 bases align to TRBD2. The germline gives CDR1 LGHNA, CDR2 YNFKEQ. The CDR3 has 18 residues. V was clipped by 3 bases and J by 1 base; unmatched bases: 10. The chain's CDR3 is CASSQALAGQGSYNEQFF. The CDR3 coding sequence is TGTGCCAGCAGCCAGGCACTAGCGGGCCAAGGGTCCTACAATGAGCAGTTCTTC.

The V call is TRBV5-1, the J call TRBJ1-1, with a possible D match to TRBD1 (5 bases). V lost 3 bases and J lost 0, with 12 bases in between. This CDR3 is 15 amino acids long. Germline V lookup: CDR1 SGHRS, CDR2 YFSETQ. The CDR3 DNA reads as TGCGCCAGCAGCTGGGGGGAGCTCATGAACACTGAAGCTTTCTTT. Its protein product is CASSWGELMNTEAFF.